Here is one T cell receptor beta chain with its context. This clonotype appeared a few times. Its antigen has not been determined. The sample holds no much larger clone one base away, and base qualities are not on file. The entry originates in a study of T-cell memory formation after mild COVID-19 (dated by TCRdb to the early 2020s). For context, the study as a whole: Most TCR sequence clusters were specific to one of the two donors. Two young, previously healthy adult volunteers, one female and one male, were included in the cohort. In two donors, T-cell clones that expanded and contracted after mild COVID-19 were followed by sequencing TCRalpha and TCRbeta repertoires longitudinally. Study-wide conclusions, independent of this receptor: The study covered only two mild cases, and larger cohorts including severe cases with pre-infection samples were considered necessary. Some responding clones were found in pre-infection memory, which suggests that pre-existing cross-reactive memory T cells took part in the SARS-CoV-2 response. SARS-CoV-2 specificity of the second-wave clones peaking on day 37 was not confirmed. Balanced CD4/CD8 phenotypes were observed for clones contracting from day 15 to 85, whereas a bias towards CD4+ was observed for a second wave of clones expanding from day 15 to 37. Contracting CD4+ clones turned up mainly in the CM and EM memory subsets, whereas EMRA was where CD8+ clones were enriched.

The germline V gene provides CDR1 SGHAT and CDR2 FQNNGV. At the junction V is shortened by 7 bases and J by 3 bases, with 21 bases in between. The CDR3 runs 16 residues from the cysteine to the phenylalanine. This entry keeps only the CDR3 DNA: 48 bases, framed from base 1. PBMCs were isolated by Ficoll-Paque density gradient centrifugation. For sequencing, an Illumina NovaSeq 6000 was employed. TCRalpha and TCRbeta cDNA libraries were constructed by 5'RACE with constant-segment primers, with sample barcodes and unique molecular identifiers being introduced. RNA was extracted from every sample with Trizol reagent. Libraries were amplified in two PCR steps, with a second sample barcode and Illumina TruSeq adapters added in the second step. Sequencing of libraries was performed on an Illumina NovaSeq with 2 x 150 bp paired-end reads. On the authors' methods: Demultiplexing of reads and collapsing into UMI-guided consensus sequences were performed with migec v1.2.7. With mixcr v2.1.11, UMI consensuses were aligned to TRA and TRB V and J templates and assembled into clonotypes. Expanded or contracted clonotypes were those called significant by both edgeR and NoisET, with noise models trained on biological replicates. For edgeR calls, a false discovery rate-adjusted p below 0.01 and a log2 fold-change threshold of 1 were applied. As an exploratory analysis of dynamics, max-normalized trajectories of the 1000 most abundant clonotypes were examined with PCA combined with hierarchical clustering. Separately sequenced CD4+ and CD8+ repertoires were used to assign the CD4 or CD8 phenotype of responding clones. Through fastp at Q25 and MiXCR, TCRdb rebuilt clones from the public reads, retaining in-frame beta chains. Entries are consolidated by CDR3 protein sequence, retaining the most common genes and DNA. These V and J calls originate from TCRdb's pipeline instead of the authors' own analysis. Within this sample are roughly 550,000 distinct CDR3 sequences, with about a fifth of them counted one time only. The top ten clones comprise around 12% of the sample.

Specimen: PBMCs or a T cell subset sorted from them (not recorded which). This receptor was taken from an adult woman who had mild COVID-19 (a few samples of this study predate the infection). The sample titles of this study are shuffled in the database, so cell type and time point are left out; the donor was told from shared clones. The receptor chain draws on TRBV11-2 and TRBJ1-1; matching of 6 bases hints at TRBD1 as the D gene. The nucleotide sequence reads as follows: TGTGCCAGCACCCGAGGGGGAACAGGGAGGGACACTGAAGCTTTCTTT. Its protein reads: CASTRGGTGRDTEAFF.